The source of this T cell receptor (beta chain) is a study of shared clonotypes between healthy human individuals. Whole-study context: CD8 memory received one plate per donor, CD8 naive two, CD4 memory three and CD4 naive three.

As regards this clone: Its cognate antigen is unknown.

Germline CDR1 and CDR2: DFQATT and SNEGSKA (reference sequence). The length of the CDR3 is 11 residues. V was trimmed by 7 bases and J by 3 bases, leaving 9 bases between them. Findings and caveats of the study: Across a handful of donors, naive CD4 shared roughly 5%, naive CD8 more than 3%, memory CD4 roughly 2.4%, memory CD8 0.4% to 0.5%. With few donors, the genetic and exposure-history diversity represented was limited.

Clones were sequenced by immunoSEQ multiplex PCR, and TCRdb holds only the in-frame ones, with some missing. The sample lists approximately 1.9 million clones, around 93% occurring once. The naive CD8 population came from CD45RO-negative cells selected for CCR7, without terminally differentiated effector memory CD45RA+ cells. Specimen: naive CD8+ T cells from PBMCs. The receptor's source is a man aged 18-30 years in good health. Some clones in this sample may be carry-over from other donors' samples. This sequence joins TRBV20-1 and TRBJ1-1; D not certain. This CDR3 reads CSGLSYTEAFF. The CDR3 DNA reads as TGCAGTGGATTGAGCTACACTGAAGCTTTCTTT.